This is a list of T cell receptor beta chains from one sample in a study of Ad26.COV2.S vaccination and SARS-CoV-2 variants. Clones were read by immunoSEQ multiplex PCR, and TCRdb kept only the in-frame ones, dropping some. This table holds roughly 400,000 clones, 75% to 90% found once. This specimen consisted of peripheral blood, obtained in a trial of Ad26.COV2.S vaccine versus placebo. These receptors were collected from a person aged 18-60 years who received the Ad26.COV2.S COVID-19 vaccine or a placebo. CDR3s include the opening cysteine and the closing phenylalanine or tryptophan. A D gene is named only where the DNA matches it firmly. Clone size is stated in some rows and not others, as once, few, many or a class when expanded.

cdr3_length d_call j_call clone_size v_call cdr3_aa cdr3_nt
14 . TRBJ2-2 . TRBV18 CASSPQLELGELFF TGTGCCAGCTCACCACAGCTAGAACTCGGGGAGCTGTTTTTT
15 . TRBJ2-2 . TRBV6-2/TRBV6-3 CASSSPDFLTGELFF TGTGCCAGCAGTTCCCCGGACTTCCTCACCGGGGAGCTGTTTTTT
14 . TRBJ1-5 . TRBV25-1 CASSDLGQFQPQHF TGTGCCAGCAGTGACCTAGGACAGTTTCAGCCCCAGCATTTT
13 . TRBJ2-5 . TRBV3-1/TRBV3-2 CASSQDSGETQYF TGTGCCAGCAGCCAAGACTCCGGAGAGACCCAGTACTTC
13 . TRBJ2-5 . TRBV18 CASSPPNAETQYF TGTGCCAGCTCACCACCCAACGCAGAGACCCAGTACTTC
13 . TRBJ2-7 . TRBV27 CASSPTRQGGLYF TGTGCCAGCAGTCCGACAAGACAGGGAGGGTTGTACTTC
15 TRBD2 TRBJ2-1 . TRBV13 CASSTTSGGSNEQFF TGTGCCAGCAGCACAACTAGCGGGGGTTCCAATGAGCAGTTCTTC
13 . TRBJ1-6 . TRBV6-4 CASSREDNSPLHF TGTGCCAGCAGCAGGGAGGATAATTCACCCCTCCACTTT
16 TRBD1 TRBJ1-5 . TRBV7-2 CASSDRDRGSNQPQHF TGTGCCAGCAGCGACCGGGACAGGGGTAGCAATCAGCCCCAGCATTTT
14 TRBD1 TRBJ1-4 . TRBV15 CATSNRGRNEKLFF TGTGCCACCAGCAACAGGGGGCGGAATGAAAAACTGTTTTTT
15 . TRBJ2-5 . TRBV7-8 CASSLAARYQETQYF TGTGCCAGCAGCTTAGCGGCGAGGTATCAAGAGACCCAGTACTTC
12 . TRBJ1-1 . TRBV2 CASSAFSTEAFF TGTGCCAGCAGTGCCTTCTCCACTGAAGCTTTCTTT
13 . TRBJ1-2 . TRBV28 CASGTNTREGYTF TGTGCCAGCGGAACCAATACTAGGGAAGGCTACACCTTC
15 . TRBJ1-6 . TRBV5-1 CASSAASGLDSPLHF TGCGCCAGCAGCGCGGCCAGCGGTTTGGATTCACCCCTCCACTTT
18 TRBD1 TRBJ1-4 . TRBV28 CASSRELVQGAGWEKLFF TGTGCCAGCAGCCGAGAACTCGTACAGGGGGCTGGGTGGGAAAAACTGTTTTTT
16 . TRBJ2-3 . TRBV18 CASSPVSGPGTDTQYF TGTGCCAGCTCACCAGTATCGGGGCCAGGCACAGATACGCAGTATTTT
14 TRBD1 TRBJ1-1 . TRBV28 CASREGGGGTEAFF TGTGCCAGCAGAGAAGGGGGCGGGGGGACTGAAGCTTTCTTT
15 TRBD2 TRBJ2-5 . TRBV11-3 CASSLGASGGETQYF TGTGCCAGCAGCTTAGGAGCTAGCGGGGGGGAGACCCAGTACTTC
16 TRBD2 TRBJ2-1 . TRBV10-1 CASSDPETGGLNEQFF TGCGCCAGCAGTGACCCCGAGACGGGAGGCCTGAATGAGCAGTTCTTC
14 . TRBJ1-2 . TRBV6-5 CASSGTRRGGGYTF TGTGCCAGCAGCGGAACCCGTCGGGGGGGAGGCTACACCTTC
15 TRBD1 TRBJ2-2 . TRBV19 CASSTGTANTGELFF TGTGCCAGTAGTACAGGGACAGCGAACACCGGGGAGCTGTTTTTT
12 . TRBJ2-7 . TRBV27 CASSLNSYEQYF TGTGCCAGCAGTTTAAATTCCTACGAGCAGTACTTC
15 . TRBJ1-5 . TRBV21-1 CASFKDRAYNQPQHF TGTGCCAGCTTTAAAGACAGGGCTTACAATCAGCCCCAGCATTTT
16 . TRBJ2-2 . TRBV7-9 CASSSSWGSGSGELFF TGTGCCAGCAGCTCCAGCTGGGGGTCAGGGTCCGGGGAGCTGTTTTTT
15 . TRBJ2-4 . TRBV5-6 CASRLSGGGGNIQYF TGTGCCAGCAGGCTATCGGGGGGCGGTGGAAACATTCAGTACTTC
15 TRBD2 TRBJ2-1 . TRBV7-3 CASSSLSAGAGEQFF TGTGCCAGCAGCTCCCTTTCAGCGGGGGCCGGAGAGCAGTTCTTC
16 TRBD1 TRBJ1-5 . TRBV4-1 CASSQRQGGLVQPQHF TGCGCCAGCAGCCAACGACAGGGGGGCCTTGTACAGCCCCAGCATTTT
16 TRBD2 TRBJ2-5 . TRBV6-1 CASSEAASGRGFSQYF TGTGCCAGCAGTGAAGCGGCCAGCGGGAGGGGTTTTAGCCAGTACTTC
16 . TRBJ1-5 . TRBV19 CASSMSWTVRNQPQHF TGTGCCAGTAGTATGTCCTGGACAGTTCGCAATCAGCCCCAGCATTTT
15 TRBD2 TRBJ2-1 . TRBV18 CASSMSSGGNNEQFF TGTGCCAGCTCAATGTCTAGCGGAGGTAACAATGAGCAGTTCTTC
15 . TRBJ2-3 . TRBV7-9 CASSLDGQRTDTQYF TGTGCCAGCAGCTTAGATGGTCAGCGCACAGATACGCAGTATTTT
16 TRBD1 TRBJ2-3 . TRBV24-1 CATSTDRGYSTDTQYF TGTGCCACCAGTACTGACAGGGGCTACAGCACAGATACGCAGTATTTT
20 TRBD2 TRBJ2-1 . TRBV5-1 CASSPAGTSGRQGAYNEQFF TGCGCCAGCAGTCCCGCCGGGACTAGCGGGAGGCAAGGGGCTTACAATGAGCAGTTCTTC
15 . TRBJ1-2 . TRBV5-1 CASSLGSETIYGYTF TGCGCCAGCAGCCTCGGATCAGAAACCATCTATGGCTACACCTTC
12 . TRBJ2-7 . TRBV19 CASTGGTYEQYF TGTGCCAGTACCGGCGGGACCTACGAGCAGTACTTC
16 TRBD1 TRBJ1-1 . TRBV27 CASSRGGASPGTEAFF TGTGCCAGCAGCAGGGGGGGGGCCAGCCCGGGCACTGAAGCTTTCTTT
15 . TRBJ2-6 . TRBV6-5 CASSLGRSGANVLTF TGTGCCAGCAGTTTAGGACGGTCTGGGGCCAACGTCCTGACTTTC
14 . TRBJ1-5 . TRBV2 CASRAGNSNQPQHF TGTGCCAGCAGGGCAGGGAATAGCAATCAGCCCCAGCATTTT
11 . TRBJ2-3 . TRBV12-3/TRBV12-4 CASRLEITQYF TGTGCCTCGCGTCTCGAGATAACGCAGTATTTT
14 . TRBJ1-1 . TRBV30 CAWSRRGWNTEAFF TGTGCCTGGAGCCGTAGGGGGTGGAACACTGAAGCTTTCTTT
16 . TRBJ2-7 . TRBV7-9 CASSLARSESSYEQYF TGTGCCAGCAGCTTAGCGAGGTCGGAAAGCTCCTACGAGCAGTACTTC
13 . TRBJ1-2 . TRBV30 CAWSRGGTLGYTF TGTGCCTGGAGCAGGGGAGGGACTCTCGGCTACACCTTC
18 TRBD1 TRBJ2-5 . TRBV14 CASSPRWTGQEPVETQYF TGTGCCAGCAGCCCCCGGTGGACAGGCCAGGAGCCGGTGGAGACCCAGTACTTC
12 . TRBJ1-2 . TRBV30 CAFETGNYGYTF TGTGCCTTTGAGACCGGTAACTATGGCTACACCTTC
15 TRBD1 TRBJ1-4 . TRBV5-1 CASSEDRGTNEKLFF TGCGCCAGCAGCGAAGACAGGGGGACTAATGAAAAACTGTTTTTT
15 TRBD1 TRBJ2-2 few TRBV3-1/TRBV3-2 CASSAQGSNTGELFF TGTGCCAGCAGCGCACAGGGGTCGAACACCGGGGAGCTGTTTTTT
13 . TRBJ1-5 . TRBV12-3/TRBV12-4 CASSWTDNQPQHF TGTGCCAGCAGTTGGACAGACAATCAGCCCCAGCATTTT
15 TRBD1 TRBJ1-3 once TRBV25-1 CASSEPGGAGNTIYF TGTGCCAGCAGTGAGCCAGGGGGCGCGGGAAACACCATATATTTT
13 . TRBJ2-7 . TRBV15 CATSRAGFGEQYF TGTGCCACCAGCAGAGCGGGGTTTGGCGAGCAGTACTTC
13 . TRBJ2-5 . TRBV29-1 CSAVTGPVETQYF TGCAGCGCCGTAACAGGGCCGGTAGAGACCCAGTACTTC
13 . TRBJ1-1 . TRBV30 CAWSGAMNTEAFF TGTGCCTGGAGTGGAGCTATGAACACTGAAGCTTTCTTT
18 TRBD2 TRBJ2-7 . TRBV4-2 CASSQFTGTSGLSYEQYF TGTGCCAGCAGCCAATTTACCGGGACTAGCGGACTCTCCTACGAGCAGTACTTC
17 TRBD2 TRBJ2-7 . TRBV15 CATSRAEGLGRTNGQYF TGTGCCACCAGCAGAGCCGAGGGACTAGGGCGTACGAATGGGCAGTACTTC